This T cell receptor (beta chain) was retrieved from a study of cytomegalovirus exposure and HLA in healthy donors. Study-wide points: What a later analysis reportedly showed was that an Asian-associated ancestry cluster had fewer N-insertions than the approximately 700-donor mean. The listing of roughly 160 TCR beta chains classed them as cytomegalovirus-associated.

Researchers ran the PCR with 60 Vbeta and 13 Jbeta primers. Clones were read by immunoSEQ multiplex PCR, and TCRdb kept only the in-frame ones, dropping some. Of 100,000 or so clones listed, approximately 77% are singletons. In this sample, this clone turned up a few times. The antigen is not known. Germline CDR1 is MNHNS and CDR2 is SASEGT. This CDR3 spans 13 amino acids. V lost 6 bases and J lost 1, with 9 bases in between. This receptor was obtained from a woman between 35 and 50 years old in good health and CMV-seronegative. The rearrangement joins TRBV6-1 to TRBJ2-5, with D perhaps TRBD1 (6 bases). Sequencing was carried out using PBMCs. This chain's CDR3 is CASSVQGQETQYF. The CDR3 DNA reads TGTGCCAGCAGCGTACAGGGCCAAGAGACCCAGTACTTC.